The rows below give T cell receptor beta chains drawn from one sample of a study of cytomegalovirus exposure and HLA in healthy donors. Profiled with immunoSEQ multiplex PCR; TCRdb holds only in-frame clones, not every one. The sample consists of 130,000 or so clones, around 69% of them appearing once. Input material: PBMCs. Every receptor here comes from a woman aged 40 to 55 in good health and CMV-seropositive. Each CDR3 is given without its conserved first and last residue. A D gene is named only where the DNA matches it firmly.

d_call v_call cdr3_aa
TRBD1 TRBV5-1 ASSLGIRTGFSYNEQF
- TRBV5-5 ASSLEQASRGEAF
TRBD2 TRBV5-4 ASSLRTSGGFTDTQY
TRBD1 TRBV15 ATSRPDRDTEAF
- TRBV10-1 ASSERGSSYEQY
TRBD2 TRBV15 ATSRGTTGTSYSSYNEQF
- TRBV2 ASSEVRESYEQY
- TRBV18 ASSPKTSSGANVLT
- TRBV6-4 ASSEEGSTGELF
- TRBV9 ASSAPQKNNEQF
- TRBV6-5 ASSYNLFDSPYEQY
- TRBV6-1 ASSGNNRAYGNTIY
- TRBV28 ASTQGAVEYEQY
- TRBV5-1 ASSRAGVGYT
- TRBV7-8 ASSPGTWRGGYT
TRBD1 TRBV6-1 ASSRTGTSEAF
TRBD1 TRBV29-1 STRTGGDGYT
TRBD2 TRBV5-1 ASSPGLAGYNEQF
TRBD2 TRBV28 ASSPNAGAYEQY
- TRBV19 ASNTWPGFT
- TRBV7-6 ASRVSSTDTQY
TRBD1 TRBV18 ASSLDRDSLYEQY
TRBD1 TRBV28 ASSLRTGTSTDTQY
- TRBV18 ASSPQLRGQETQY
- TRBV29-1 SVVGAEAGNTIY
- TRBV6-1 ASSRWAPSYEQY
- TRBV5-4 ASSLAGEQY
TRBD2 TRBV2 ASELAGAQQY
TRBD1 TRBV7-8 ASSAGTAEQH
- TRBV19 ASSIATRVEQF
TRBD1 TRBV4-2 ASSQDGTGTDTQY
TRBD2 TRBV14 ASRGTSGSVDTGELF
- TRBV6-1 ASLKYRETNEKLF
TRBD1 TRBV11-3 ASSSSTGNYEQY
TRBD1 TRBV6-1 ASSQDRGYEQY
TRBD2 TRBV15 ATSRGPPGGVNEQF
- TRBV6-4 ASSPNADTGELF
TRBD2 TRBV7-6 ASSSLAGAYNEQF
- TRBV9 ASSVLQGGTEAF